The clone carrying this T cell receptor beta chain has only a few counts. The antigen remains undetermined. With 7 bases removed from V and 3 bases from J, the gap between germline ends came to 15 bases. CDR1 and CDR2 from the germline V gene are LNHDA and SQIVND (reference sequence). The CDR3 covers 14 residues. Here immunoSEQ multiplex PCR was the method, and the copy in TCRdb shows in-frame clones only, minus some. This table holds 60,000 to 75,000 clones, 81% found once. This specimen comes from a study of OX40 agonist ivuxolimab in advanced cancers. Whole-study context: Ivuxolimab is a fully human IgG2 antibody that activates OX40 (CD134). At 0.01 to 10 mg/kg, ivuxolimab was administered intravenously to patients every 2 weeks. Findings and caveats of the study: With doses of 0.1-3.0 mg/kg, partial responders showed among the lowest clonal expansion.

The sequence was obtained from an adult with an advanced solid tumor such as melanoma, head and neck, liver or kidney cancer. Material: CD4+ or CD8+ T cells sorted from blood, obtained in a trial of the OX40 agonist ivuxolimab. J is TRBJ1-2 and V is TRBV19, with D possibly TRBD1 on 6 matching bases. CDR3 amino acids: CASTNGGADYGYTF. The CDR3 DNA reads TGTGCCAGTACCAACGGGGGGGCGGACTATGGCTACACCTTC.